The rows below give T cell receptor beta chains drawn from one sample of a study of regulatory T cells in long-lasting Graves disease. TCRdb re-analysed the multiplex PCR reads in MiXCR, keeping a single row per CDR3 protein. The profile covers some 470,000 distinct CDR3 sequences, with around a fifth appearing a single time and roughly 6.9% taken by the ten largest. Here the sequenced sample was peripheral blood mononuclear cells (PBMCs), taken when the disease was refractory, from a patient treated with antithyroid drugs. The receptors stem from a female donor with Graves disease. The CDR3 runs from the conserved cysteine through the conserved F or W. D genes are given only for firm matches. The size entry is marked missing in some rows and otherwise reads once, few, many or a size class.

d_call,j_call,clone_size,v_call,cdr3_aa,cdr3_nt
TRBD2,TRBJ2-5,few,TRBV20-1,CSARGASGRVQETQYF,TGCAGTGCTAGAGGTGCTAGCGGGAGGGTCCAAGAGACCCAGTACTTC
NA,TRBJ2-7,many,TRBV2,CASSEVPGMEEQYF,TGTGCCAGCAGTGAAGTTCCAGGGATGGAGGAGCAGTACTTC
NA,TRBJ1-3,NA,TRBV30,CAWSITAFSGNTIYF,TGTGCCTGGAGTATCACGGCCTTCTCTGGAAACACCATATATTTT
NA,TRBJ1-2,NA,TRBV11-2,CASSTPVGRGYGYTF,TGTGCCAGCAGCACCCCGGTCGGGAGAGGGTATGGCTACACCTTC
NA,TRBJ2-3,NA,TRBV27,CASNPLRPRGGDTQYF,TGTGCCAGCAACCCTCTGAGGCCCAGGGGGGGAGATACGCAGTATTTT
NA,TRBJ2-1,NA,TRBV19,CASSILGNYNEQFF,TGTGCCAGTAGTATATTAGGAAATTACAATGAGCAGTTCTTC
TRBD1,TRBJ1-4,many,TRBV28,CASSLLDREDEKLFF,TGTGCCAGCAGTCTCCTGGACAGGGAGGATGAAAAACTGTTTTTT
NA,TRBJ1-2,few,TRBV29-1,CSVESQGDGYTF,TGCAGCGTTGAAAGTCAGGGAGATGGCTACACCTTC
NA,TRBJ2-2,NA,TRBV11-3,CASSFRGGVTGELFF,TGTGCCAGCAGCTTCAGGGGAGGCGTCACCGGGGAGCTGTTTTTT
TRBD1,TRBJ2-7,many,TRBV19,CATSKGQGYEQYF,TGTGCCACCTCAAAGGGACAGGGCTACGAGCAGTACTTC
TRBD1,TRBJ2-7,many,TRBV25-1,CASSDRYRGQSEQYF,TGTGCCAGCAGTGACCGTTACAGGGGCCAAAGCGAGCAGTACTTC
TRBD1,TRBJ1-6,NA,TRBV7-2,CASSKGTGIFYGNSPLHF,TGTGCCAGCAGCAAGGGGACAGGCATTTTTTATGGCAATTCACCCCTCCACTTT
NA,TRBJ1-6,many,TRBV5-1,CASSEGGLINSPLHF,TGCGCCAGCAGCGAGGGGGGACTCATTAATTCACCCCTCCACTTT
TRBD1,TRBJ1-4,many,TRBV5-1,CASSSTGKLFF,TGCGCCAGCAGCTCGACAGGGAAACTGTTTTTT
TRBD2,TRBJ2-6,NA,TRBV29-1,CSVVTGLPAGAGANVLTF,TGCAGCGTCGTAACAGGACTACCAGCGGGGGCTGGGGCCAACGTCCTGACTTTC
NA,TRBJ1-3,NA,TRBV9,CAGSVGAGAFSGNTIYF,TGTGCCGGCAGCGTTGGGGCAGGGGCCTTTTCTGGAAACACCATATATTTT
NA,TRBJ1-1,many,TRBV13,CASRLNTEAFF,TGTGCCAGCAGGTTGAACACTGAAGCTTTCTTT
TRBD2,TRBJ2-5,few,TRBV27,CASSLRVAGGQGETQYF,TGTGCCAGCAGTTTAAGGGTAGCGGGAGGCCAAGGGGAGACCCAGTACTTC
NA,TRBJ1-2,few,TRBV6-2/TRBV6-3,CASSYSGAGTYGYTF,TGTGCCAGCAGTTACTCGGGGGCGGGGACCTATGGCTACACCTTC
NA,TRBJ2-7,many,TRBV2,CASSRGADPSYEQYF,TGTGCCAGCAGCCGAGGGGCGGACCCATCCTACGAGCAGTACTTC
NA,TRBJ1-5,many,TRBV28,CASSTAGVNQPQHF,TGTGCCAGTTCGACGGCGGGGGTCAATCAGCCCCAGCATTTT
NA,TRBJ2-2,NA,TRBV20-1,CSASGDGGTGELFF,TGCAGTGCTAGCGGGGATGGGGGCACCGGGGAGCTGTTTTTT
TRBD2,TRBJ2-1,NA,TRBV28,CASSSPGTSLHNEQFF,TGTGCCAGCAGTTCCCCCGGGACTAGCTTGCACAATGAGCAGTTCTTC
NA,TRBJ2-7,NA,TRBV4-1,CASSQVQEVLYEQYF,TGCGCCAGCAGCCAAGTACAGGAAGTCCTCTACGAGCAGTACTTC
NA,TRBJ2-3,NA,TRBV28,CASSLSPGWIDTQYF,TGTGCCAGCAGTTTAAGTCCAGGGTGGATAGATACGCAGTATTTT
TRBD2,TRBJ2-5,many,TRBV13,CASSPRTSGRGETQYF,TGTGCCAGCAGCCCGCGGACTAGCGGGAGAGGGGAGACCCAGTACTTC
TRBD1,TRBJ2-2,NA,TRBV5-6,CASSNDRESSRELFF,TGTGCCAGCAGCAATGACAGGGAGAGTTCCCGGGAGCTGTTTTTT
NA,TRBJ1-6,many,TRBV6-1,CASSEAHPQGNSPLHF,TGTGCCAGCAGTGAAGCCCACCCGCAGGGTAATTCACCCCTCCACTTT
NA,TRBJ1-1,many,TRBV6-5,CASSYDGLRTEAFF,TGTGCCAGCAGTTACGACGGATTAAGGACTGAAGCTTTCTTT
TRBD2,TRBJ2-3,NA,TRBV20-1,CSARPISRGGVDTQYF,TGCAGTGCTAGACCCATAAGTCGGGGGGGGGTAGATACGCAGTATTTT
NA,TRBJ2-1,NA,TRBV5-1,CASSLRSDYNEQFF,TGCGCCAGCAGCTTGCGGTCAGATTACAATGAGCAGTTCTTC
TRBD1,TRBJ2-7,few,TRBV6-1,CASNLQGAGYEQYF,TGTGCCAGCAACCTACAGGGGGCTGGTTACGAGCAGTACTTC
NA,TRBJ1-1,NA,TRBV14,CASSQLQETEAFF,TGTGCCAGCAGCCAACTTCAAGAAACTGAAGCTTTCTTT
NA,TRBJ1-1,few,TRBV5-1,CASSLVWRTEAFF,TGCGCCAGCAGCTTGGTTTGGCGAACTGAAGCTTTCTTT
TRBD2,TRBJ2-7,NA,TRBV5-6,CASSPLKAGSSYEQYF,TGTGCCAGCAGCCCCCTCAAAGCGGGGAGCTCCTACGAGCAGTACTTC
NA,TRBJ2-7,NA,TRBV20-1,CSARRFAVSSYEQYF,TGCAGTGCGAGAAGATTTGCCGTGAGCTCCTACGAGCAGTACTTC
NA,TRBJ2-4,many,TRBV11-3,CASSGWGLEAKNIQYF,TGTGCCAGCAGCGGGTGGGGCCTGGAGGCCAAAAACATTCAGTACTTC
TRBD2,TRBJ2-3,NA,TRBV4-1,CASSPTSGVTDTQYF,TGCGCCAGCAGTCCAACTAGCGGGGTTACAGATACGCAGTATTTT
NA,TRBJ1-2,few,TRBV19,CASSSRPLGHGYTF,TGTGCCAGTAGTTCCAGGCCCCTTGGGCATGGCTACACCTTC
TRBD1,TRBJ2-7,few,TRBV7-9,CASSTEHDRGWYEQYF,TGTGCCAGCAGTACTGAACATGACAGGGGCTGGTACGAGCAGTACTTC
NA,TRBJ1-1,NA,TRBV27,CASGPPQGFTEAFF,TGTGCCAGCGGACCTCCTCAGGGTTTCACTGAAGCTTTCTTT
TRBD1,TRBJ1-5,NA,TRBV10-3,CAIKGQGDQPQHF,TGTGCCATCAAGGGACAGGGGGATCAGCCCCAGCATTTT
TRBD1,TRBJ1-1,many,TRBV6-1,CASTEDRAGSEAFF,TGTGCCAGCACGGAAGACAGGGCAGGATCTGAAGCTTTCTTT
TRBD1,TRBJ1-5,many,TRBV2,CASSEARTGAGQPQHF,TGTGCCAGCAGTGAAGCAAGGACAGGGGCAGGTCAGCCCCAGCATTTT
TRBD1,TRBJ2-1,NA,TRBV5-1,CASSRDRNEQFF,TGCGCCAGCAGCCGGGACAGGAATGAGCAGTTCTTC
NA,TRBJ2-7,few,TRBV6-1,CASKGHFYEQYF,TGTGCCAGCAAGGGCCACTTCTACGAGCAGTACTTC
NA,TRBJ2-3,NA,TRBV7-9,CASSPFDYPADTQYF,TGTGCCAGCAGCCCCTTCGACTATCCGGCAGATACGCAGTATTTT
TRBD1,TRBJ2-7,many,TRBV6-2/TRBV6-3,CASSYVGQSPLEQYF,TGTGCCAGCAGTTACGTGGGACAGAGCCCTCTGGAGCAGTACTTC
NA,TRBJ1-4,NA,TRBV4-1,CASSQPGEANEKLFF,TGCGCCAGCAGCCAACCAGGGGAGGCTAATGAAAAACTGTTTTTT
NA,TRBJ1-1,many,TRBV7-2,CASSPWGTNTEAFF,TGTGCCAGCAGCCCATGGGGGACGAACACTGAAGCTTTCTTT
NA,TRBJ1-5,many,TRBV7-9,CASSPSRDQPQHF,TGTGCCAGCAGCCCCAGTAGGGATCAGCCCCAGCATTTT
TRBD1,TRBJ1-3,many,TRBV11-2,CASSFLKGARNTIYF,TGTGCCAGCAGCTTCCTCAAGGGGGCGCGAAACACCATATATTTT
NA,TRBJ1-5,many,TRBV7-9,CASSPGLGSNQPQHF,TGTGCCAGCAGCCCTGGGTTGGGTAGCAATCAGCCCCAGCATTTT
TRBD1,TRBJ1-1,many,TRBV5-1,CASSSTGSSAEAFF,TGCGCCAGCAGCTCGACAGGGAGCAGCGCTGAAGCTTTCTTT
NA,TRBJ1-4,many,TRBV27,CASSFAGQTNEKLFF,TGTGCCAGCAGTTTCGCAGGGCAGACTAATGAAAAACTGTTTTTT